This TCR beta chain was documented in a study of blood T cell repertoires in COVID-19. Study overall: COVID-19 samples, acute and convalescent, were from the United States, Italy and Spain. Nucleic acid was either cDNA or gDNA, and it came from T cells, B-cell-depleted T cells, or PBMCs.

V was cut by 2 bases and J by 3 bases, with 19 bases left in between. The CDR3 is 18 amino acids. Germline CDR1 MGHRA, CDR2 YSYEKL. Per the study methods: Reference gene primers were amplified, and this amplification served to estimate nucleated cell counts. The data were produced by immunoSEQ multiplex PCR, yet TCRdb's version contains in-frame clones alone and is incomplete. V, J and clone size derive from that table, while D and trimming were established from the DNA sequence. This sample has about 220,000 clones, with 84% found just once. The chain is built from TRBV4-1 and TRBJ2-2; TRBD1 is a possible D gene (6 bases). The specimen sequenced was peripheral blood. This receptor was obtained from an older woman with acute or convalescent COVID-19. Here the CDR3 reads CASSQPYYRVWDTGELFF. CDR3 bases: TGCGCCAGCAGCCAACCCTACTACAGGGTATGGGACACCGGGGAGCTGTTTTTT.